This note documents a single T cell receptor (beta chain) sequence. Its antigen is not identified. Distinct nucleotide sequences in the sample also encode this CDR3. The repertoire was sequenced with immunoSEQ multiplex PCR; TCRdb's copy has only in-frame clones and lacks some. The data contain around 89,000 clones, around 93% of them singletons. These data originate in a study of graft-versus-host responses after intestinal transplantation. Study-wide context: Multivisceral, liver-intestinal, or isolated intestinal transplants were received by the recipients. Each recipient received anti-thymocyte globulin induction, then tacrolimus and steroids for approximately three years.

Findings and limits, study-wide: High graft-versus-host to host-versus-graft clonal ratios were seen in allografts of patients with graft-donor T cell macrochimerism. Marrow from the recipient contained GvH clones, some of which had appeared first in ileum or blood.

The CDR3 contains 14 residues. V was shortened by 1 base and J by 4 bases, with 11 bases between the two germline ends. Per the germline V gene, CDR1 is SGHTA and CDR2 is FQGNSA. The rearrangement uses TRBV7-2 and TRBJ2-7; tentative D call: TRBD2 (5 bases). Specimen: unstimulated CD8+ T cells sorted from spleen or lymph node cells, collected before transplant. The source of this sequence is a human donor who was the organ donor for an intestinal transplant. DNA of the CDR3: TGTGCCAGCAGCTTAGGCCCAGGAGGATACGAGCAGTACTTC. Translating it yields CASSLGPGGYEQYF. The full variable domain, its missing parts supplied by reference TRBV7-2 and TRBJ2-7, is GAGVSQSPSNKVTEKGKDVELRCDPISGHTALYWYRQSLGQGLEFLIYFQGNSAPDKSGLPSDRFSAERTGGSVSTLTIQRTQQEDSAVYLCASSLGPGGYEQYFGPGTRLTVT.